The 5 T cell receptor beta chains presented below share a single source sample, sequenced in a study of blood T cells in healthy people across ages. Using a J-beta primer mix together with a sample-barcoded 5' primer, a second PCR was run for about 7 to 12 cycles. TCRdb ran MiXCR on the 5' RACE reads and lists one entry per CDR3 protein. This repertoire shows some 700,000 distinct CDR3 sequences, around a fifth found once; its top ten account for approximately 20%. The sample taken for sequencing was blood. Every receptor here comes from a man in his 70s in good health.

The chain is built from TRBV5-1 and TRBJ2-2; 7 nucleotides line up with TRBD2. Trimming took 4 bases from V and 1 from J; bases not matched to a gene: 4. Germline CDR1 is SGHRS and CDR2 is YFSETQ. This CDR3 contains 15 residues. This CDR3 reads CASSNSGVNTGELFF. The CDR3 coding sequence is TGCGCCAGCAGCAACAGCGGGGTGAACACCGGGGAGCTGTTTTTT.

The rearrangement joins TRBV4-3 to TRBJ2-3; D is uncertain. Deletions cut 0 bases from V and 11 bases from J, with 6 bases between. CDR3 length: 11 amino acids. From germline, CDR1 is LGHNA and CDR2 YSLEER. This CDR3 is CASSQETRQYF. The DNA for the CDR3 is TGCGCCAGCAGCCAAGAAACCCGGCAGTATTTT.

This clonotype occurred a few times. This sequence joins TRBV19 and TRBJ2-7; possibly TRBD1 or TRBD2 for D (5 bases each). Trimming stripped 5 bases from V and 3 bases from J, with 17 bases between. Germline CDR1 and CDR2: LNHDA and SQIVND (reference sequence). The CDR3 covers 15 residues. The CDR3 coding sequence is TGTGCCAGTAGTGCGGACCGGGACCGCTTCTACGAGCAGTACTTC. Residues: CASSADRDRFYEQYF.

The rearrangement joins TRBV11-2 to TRBJ1-1; D remains ambiguous. V was cut by 5 bases and J by 6 bases, with 16 bases left in between. This CDR3 is 14 amino acids long. Per germline, CDR1 SGHAT and CDR2 FQNNGV. The CDR3 spells CASSALGSQAEAFF. In nucleotides, the CDR3 is TGTGCCAGCAGCGCCTTGGGTTCTCAGGCTGAAGCTTTCTTT.

This clonotype was seen more than once but under ten times. The rearrangement joins TRBV28 to TRBJ2-1; TRBD1 is a possible D gene (5 bases). CDR1 is MDHEN and CDR2 is SYDVKM in the germline V gene. The CDR3 loop spans 14 amino acids. The V and J ends lost 1 base and 7 bases respectively, with 11 bases between them. The CDR3 sequence is CASSLFGAGNEQFF. In DNA, the CDR3 is TGTGCCAGCAGTTTATTTGGGGCAGGGAATGAGCAGTTCTTC.